Listed below are T cell receptor beta chains from one sample, sequenced in a study of Graves' ophthalmopathy and Graves' hyperthyroidism. TCRdb reprocessed the multiplex PCR reads via MiXCR and lists one record per CDR3 protein. Of 560,000 or so distinct CDR3 sequences listed, about 35% are singletons. The specimen was peripheral blood or thyroid tissue (not recorded which). Every receptor here comes from an adult man with Graves' hyperthyroidism. Each CDR3 is given with its conserved first and last residue. D genes are given only for firm matches. Only part of the rows carry a size: once, few, many, or a class if the clone is expanded.

TRBV29-1	TRBJ2-7	.	.	TGCAGCGTTGCGCCAGGGGGGTCCTACGAGCAGTACTTC	CSVAPGGSYEQYF
TRBV9	TRBJ2-3	.	.	TGTGCCAGCACGTATAGCGGTACCAGCACAGATACGCAGTATTTT	CASTYSGTSTDTQYF
TRBV15	TRBJ1-1	many	.	TGTGCCACCAGCATTGAACGTGGGACTGAAGCTTTCTTT	CATSIERGTEAFF
TRBV20-1	TRBJ1-4	.	TRBD1	TGCAGTGCGGGGACAGGGGGAGCTAATGAAAAACTGTTTTTT	CSAGTGGANEKLFF
TRBV11-2	TRBJ2-2	many	TRBD1	TGTGCCAGCACCCCGACAGGGCTTCGCACCGGGGAGCTGTTTTTT	CASTPTGLRTGELFF
TRBV13	TRBJ2-7	many	.	TGTGCCAGCAGCCGGAACTACTACGAGCAGTACTTC	CASSRNYYEQYF
TRBV7-9	TRBJ2-3	.	.	TGTGCCAGCAGCCTCGAACTAGGAGATACGCAGTATTTT	CASSLELGDTQYF
TRBV12-3/TRBV12-4	TRBJ1-1	many	TRBD1	TGTGCCAGCAGCCCGGACAGGGTGGGTGTCACTGAAGCTTTCTTT	CASSPDRVGVTEAFF
TRBV7-6	TRBJ1-2	.	.	TGTGCCAGCAGCTTAGGTGGGACCGCTACTGGCTATGGCTACACCTTC	CASSLGGTATGYGYTF
TRBV2	TRBJ1-1	many	.	TGTGCCAGCAGTTCCAGAGGGAACACTGAAGCTTTCTTT	CASSSRGNTEAFF